A single sample is the source of the 14 T cell receptor beta chains below, sequenced in a study of CD8+CD57+ T cells in acquired aplastic anemia. The study profiled TCR beta VDJ and CDR3 using genomic DNA as template. One entry per CDR3 protein, called by TCRdb with MiXCR from the reads. The profile shows about 210,000 distinct CDR3 sequences, under 65% of them singletons. The specimen sequenced was sorted CD4+, CD8+, or CD8+CD57+ T cells (not recorded which) from PBMCs. The source of these receptors is a human donor in good health.

This chain links TRBV20-1 with TRBJ2-7, with no clear D. Trimming cost V 3 bases and J 3 bases, with 6 bases left between them. Germline CDR1 reads DFQATT; CDR2 reads SNEGSKA (reference sequence). The CDR3 runs to 11 residues. This chain's CDR3 is CSARVFYEQYF. The CDR3 DNA follows: TGCAGTGCTAGGGTATTCTACGAGCAGTACTTC.

The rearrangement links TRBV7-6 to TRBJ2-3, with 10 positions matching TRBD2. The CDR3 covers 16 residues. The germline V gene has CDR1 SGHVS and CDR2 FNYEAQ. V lost 1 base, J lost 3 bases, and 4 bases stayed unmatched. In nucleotides, the CDR3 is TGTGCCAGCAGCTTAGGACTAGCGGGTCTTACAGATACGCAGTATTTT. Translation gives CASSLGLAGLTDTQYF.

In this sample, this clonotype turned up many times. The chain joins TRBV3-1 to TRBJ2-7; 12 nucleotides agree with TRBD2. The ends lost 4 bases at V and 4 bases at J; junction bases unmatched: 8. The CDR3 runs to 16 residues. Germline V gene sequence: CDR1 LGHDT, CDR2 YNNKEL (reference sequence). For the CDR3, the DNA is TGTGCCAGCAGCCCCCCGCCGACTAGCGGGGGTTACGAGCAGTACTTC. Translation: CASSPPPTSGGYEQYF.

The V gene is TRBV7-6, the J gene TRBJ2-1; D not certain. The V and J ends lost 4 bases and 1 base respectively, with 11 bases between them. This CDR3 has 15 residues. Germline loops: CDR1 SGHVS, CDR2 FNYEAQ. Here the CDR3 DNA reads TGTGCCAGCAGCTCCTCCGGACGATCCTACAATGAGCAGTTCTTC. It is translated as CASSSSGRSYNEQFF.

CDR3: CASSFTGALSGNEQFF. CDR3 DNA: TGTGCCAGCAGCTTTACAGGGGCACTTTCTGGCAATGAGCAGTTCTTC. The V call is TRBV7-6, the J call TRBJ2-1, with 7 bases that match TRBD1. The J segment lost 6 bases and the V segment lost 3 bases, leaving 11 bases of the junction unmatched. This CDR3 has 16 amino acids. The germline V gene encodes CDR1 SGHVS and CDR2 FNYEAQ.

The chain couples TRBV10-3 to TRBJ1-1; D uncertain. Per the germline V gene, CDR1 is ENHRY and CDR2 is SYGVKD. CDR3 length: 15 amino acids. V lost 0 bases to trimming and J lost 3 bases, with 11 bases between them. The CDR3 spells CAISESEVPYTEAFF. CDR3 DNA sequence: TGTGCCATCAGTGAGTCGGAGGTTCCTTACACTGAAGCTTTCTTT.

The sample holds one count of this clonotype. This rearrangement joins TRBV19 to TRBJ1-1, with D perhaps matching TRBD1 (5 bases). V lost 5 bases, J lost 7 bases, and 8 bases lay in between. Per germline, CDR1 LNHDA and CDR2 SQIVND (reference sequence). The CDR3 has 11 residues. The CDR3 DNA reads as TGTGCCAGTAGTGAGGGGTATGAAGCTTTCTTT. Protein product: CASSEGYEAFF.

The genes are TRBV15 and TRBJ1-6; no definite D call. The V end lost 0 bases, the J end lost 0 bases, and 6 bases lay between the germline ends. The germline V gene has CDR1 LNHNV and CDR2 YYDKDF (reference sequence). This CDR3 is built from 16 residues. The CDR3 DNA follows: TGTGCCACCAGCAGAGACCCGAGCTCCTATAATTCACCCCTCCACTTT. The encoded protein is CATSRDPSSYNSPLHF.

A few counts support this clonotype. The genes are TRBV4-1 and TRBJ2-1; the match to TRBD2 covers 12 bases. Unmatched junction bases numbered 6, after V lost 4 bases and J lost 5 bases. There are 16 residues in the CDR3. Germline V lookup: CDR1 MGHRA, CDR2 YSYEKL. CDR3 protein: CASSPVLAGGDNEQFF. The DNA for the CDR3 is TGCGCCAGCAGCCCCGTACTAGCGGGGGGTGACAATGAGCAGTTCTTC.

This chain joins TRBV29-1 and TRBJ2-7; perhaps TRBD1 as D (6 bases). This CDR3 region has 14 residues. Germline-derived CDR1 and CDR2 are SQVTM and ANQGSEA. Trimming left V 6 bases short and J 4 bases short, with 19 bases between. The CDR3 is CSVIAGTHSYEQYF. CDR3 DNA: TGCAGCGTCATTGCCGGGACACATTCTTACGAGCAGTACTTC.

V is TRBV12-5 and J is TRBJ1-1, with 7 bases that match TRBD1. Germline CDR1 LGHNT, CDR2 FRNRAP. The CDR3 contains 13 residues. V dropped 5 bases and J dropped 3; count of bases not matched to a gene: 3. The CDR3 reads CASGPGTDTEAFF. CDR3 nucleotides: TGTGCTAGTGGTCCCGGGACAGACACTGAAGCTTTCTTT.

The chain is built from TRBV7-2 and TRBJ2-2; TRBD2 aligns across 10 bases. Germline V gene data show CDR1 as SGHTA and CDR2 as FQGNSA. V shed 10 bases and J 7 bases; nucleotides not matched to a gene: 15. CDR3 length: 16 amino acids. The DNA of the CDR3 is TGTGCCACCGGGGTCCCCCTAGCGGGAGTGCACGGGGAGCTGTTTTTT. Encoded protein: CATGVPLAGVHGELFF.

The rearrangement links TRBV28 to TRBJ2-7, with D perhaps TRBD1 (5 bases). Germline V gives CDR1 MDHEN, CDR2 SYDVKM. This CDR3 has 15 residues. V was pared by 5 bases and J by 1 base, with 15 bases between. The CDR3 nucleotides are TGTGCCAGCAGTCCCTCACAGGACCCATCCTACGAGCAGTACTTC. Its translation: CASSPSQDPSYEQYF.

The J gene is TRBJ1-1, the V gene TRBV27; D ambiguous. Germline loops: CDR1 MNHEY, CDR2 SMNVEV (reference sequence). The CDR3 totals 12 residues. The germline V and J ends were trimmed by 8 bases and 5 bases, with 12 bases remaining between them. The CDR3 spells CASGVTGTEAFF. Written as DNA, the CDR3 is TGTGCCAGCGGGGTGACCGGGACTGAAGCTTTCTTT.